This TCR beta chain is from a study of Ad26.COV2.S vaccination and SARS-CoV-2 variants. As for the study in general: The donor belonged to the COV1001 Ad26.COV2.S trial arm. Study-wide results and limits: Reports say spike-specific CD8+ and CD4+ T cell responses covered substantial breadth after vaccination.

Treatment reported: approximately 18 received Ad26.COV2.S at low or high dose, single or two shots; 5 received placebo; per-sample allocation not given. Sample collection was performed on day 63 after the first vaccine or placebo injection. In Boston, an adult donor aged 18-55 years took part. On this clone itself: Its antigen is undetermined.

Trimming took 5 bases from V and 0 from J, leaving 11 bases between them. The CDR3 length is 14 residues. The assay was immunoSEQ multiplex PCR, and TCRdb's table has in-frame clones only and misses some. Found here are approximately 360,000 clones, about 83% of them singletons; the top ten hold 7.4%. Sequenced material: peripheral blood, taken in a trial of Ad26.COV2.S vaccine versus placebo. This clonotype originated in a person aged 18-60 years who received the Ad26.COV2.S COVID-19 vaccine or a placebo. The V and J genes are TRBV23-1 and TRBJ2-7; D may match TRBD1 or TRBD2 (5 bases each). TRBV23-1 is an ORF for which the function is uncertain. CDR3 sequence reads: CASSYSGRSYEQYF. In DNA form, the CDR3 reads TGCGCCAGCAGTTATTCGGGACGCTCCTACGAGCAGTACTTC.